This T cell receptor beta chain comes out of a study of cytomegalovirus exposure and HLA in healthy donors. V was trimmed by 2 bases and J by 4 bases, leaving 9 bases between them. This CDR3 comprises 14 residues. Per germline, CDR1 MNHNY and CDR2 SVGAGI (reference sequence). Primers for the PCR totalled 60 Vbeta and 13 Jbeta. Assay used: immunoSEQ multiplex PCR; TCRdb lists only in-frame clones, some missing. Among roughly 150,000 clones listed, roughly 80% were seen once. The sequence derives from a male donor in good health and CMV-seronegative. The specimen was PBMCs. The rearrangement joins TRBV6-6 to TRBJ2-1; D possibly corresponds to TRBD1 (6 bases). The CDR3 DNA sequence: TGTGCCAGCAGTTACACCGGACAGTACAATGAGCAGTTCTTC. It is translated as CASSYTGQYNEQFF.